The rows below give T cell receptor beta chains drawn from one sample of a study of blood T cell repertoires in COVID-19. Clones were read by immunoSEQ multiplex PCR, and TCRdb kept only the in-frame ones, dropping some. This table holds fewer than 250,000 clones, about 87% found once. The sample consisted of peripheral blood. These receptors were obtained from a man between 70 and 80 years old with acute or convalescent COVID-19. Both conserved end residues are part of each CDR3. A D gene is named only where the DNA matches it firmly. Clone size is stated in some rows and not others, as once, few, many or a class when expanded.

CDR3 DNA: TGTGCCAGCAGGCGAGGCCAATACTACGAGCAGTACTTC
CDR3 protein: CASRRGQYYEQYF
J gene: TRBJ2-7
V gene: TRBV27
D gene: NA
clone size: NA

CDR3 DNA: TGTGCCAGCAGTTTAAAAGGTGGACAATATAATTCACCCCTCCACTTT
CDR3 protein: CASSLKGGQYNSPLHF
J gene: TRBJ1-6
V gene: TRBV27
D gene: NA
clone size: NA

CDR3 DNA: TGTGCCAGCAGTTACGTCGCAGGTTCTGAAGCTTTCTTT
CDR3 protein: CASSYVAGSEAFF
J gene: TRBJ1-1
V gene: TRBV6-5
D gene: NA
clone size: NA

CDR3 DNA: TGTGCCAGCAGCAGTACAAACACCGGGGAGCTGTTTTTT
CDR3 protein: CASSSTNTGELFF
J gene: TRBJ2-2
V gene: TRBV7-3
D gene: NA
clone size: NA

CDR3 DNA: TGTGCCAGCAGTCCGTCGGACACCGGGGAGCTGTTTTTT
CDR3 protein: CASSPSDTGELFF
J gene: TRBJ2-2
V gene: TRBV27
D gene: NA
clone size: NA

CDR3 DNA: TGTGCCACTAGGGACAGGGGGAACATGAACACTGAAGCTTTCTTT
CDR3 protein: CATRDRGNMNTEAFF
J gene: TRBJ1-1
V gene: TRBV10-3
D gene: TRBD1
clone size: NA

CDR3 DNA: TGCAGTGCTAGTCAGGGAGGGGGCTACGAGCAGTACTTC
CDR3 protein: CSASQGGGYEQYF
J gene: TRBJ2-7
V gene: TRBV20-1
D gene: NA
clone size: NA

CDR3 DNA: TGTGCCAGTAGTATCCGGACTAGCGGGAGCAGCTCCTACAATGAGCAGTTCTTC
CDR3 protein: CASSIRTSGSSSYNEQFF
J gene: TRBJ2-1
V gene: TRBV19
D gene: TRBD2
clone size: NA

CDR3 DNA: TGTGCCAGCAGCGTAACGTCAGGACTAGCGGGCTTCGGAGAGCAGTTCTTC
CDR3 protein: CASSVTSGLAGFGEQFF
J gene: TRBJ2-1
V gene: TRBV9
D gene: TRBD2
clone size: NA

CDR3 DNA: TGTGCCAGCAGCCCCCGGGGTACGCAGTATTTT
CDR3 protein: CASSPRGTQYF
J gene: TRBJ2-3
V gene: TRBV2
D gene: NA
clone size: NA

CDR3 DNA: TGTGCCAGCAGCCAAACCGAGGGAGGGCCCGGAGAGACCCAGTACTTC
CDR3 protein: CASSQTEGGPGETQYF
J gene: TRBJ2-5
V gene: TRBV4-2
D gene: TRBD2
clone size: NA

CDR3 DNA: TGCAGCGTTGTTGCGGGAGGGGAAAACAATGAGCAGTTCTTC
CDR3 protein: CSVVAGGENNEQFF
J gene: TRBJ2-1
V gene: TRBV29-1
D gene: TRBD2
clone size: NA

CDR3 DNA: TGTGCCAGTAGTATAGGAGGGACCTACAATGAGCAGTTCTTC
CDR3 protein: CASSIGGTYNEQFF
J gene: TRBJ2-1
V gene: TRBV19
D gene: NA
clone size: NA

CDR3 DNA: TGTGCCAGCAGCCTTGGTAGTAACAATCAGCCCCAGCATTTT
CDR3 protein: CASSLGSNNQPQHF
J gene: TRBJ1-5
V gene: TRBV7-2
D gene: NA
clone size: NA

CDR3 DNA: TGTGCCAGCAGTTCTAGCGGGAGTTGGTCCTACGAGCAGTACTTC
CDR3 protein: CASSSSGSWSYEQYF
J gene: TRBJ2-7
V gene: TRBV7-6
D gene: TRBD2
clone size: few

CDR3 DNA: TGTGCCAGCAGCTTCCAGGGCGCGAACACCGGGGAGCTGTTTTTT
CDR3 protein: CASSFQGANTGELFF
J gene: TRBJ2-2
V gene: TRBV7-9
D gene: NA
clone size: NA

CDR3 DNA: TGTGCCAGCAGCCCCCTTAGCAATCAGCCCCAGCATTTT
CDR3 protein: CASSPLSNQPQHF
J gene: TRBJ1-5
V gene: TRBV2
D gene: NA
clone size: many

CDR3 DNA: TGTGCCACCAGTGATTCAGTTATGCAGTACTTC
CDR3 protein: CATSDSVMQYF
J gene: TRBJ2-7
V gene: TRBV24-1
D gene: NA
clone size: NA

CDR3 DNA: TGCGCCAGCAGCTTGGCGGGACTAGAAATCCACGAGCAGTACTTC
CDR3 protein: CASSLAGLEIHEQYF
J gene: TRBJ2-7
V gene: TRBV5-1
D gene: TRBD2
clone size: NA

CDR3 DNA: TGTGCCAGCCGCCAGGTTGGGGAGAATGAGCAGTTCTTC
CDR3 protein: CASRQVGENEQFF
J gene: TRBJ2-1
V gene: TRBV7-3
D gene: NA
clone size: NA

CDR3 DNA: TGTGCCAGCAGCTTGCCACAGGACAGGTTTCAAGCTTTCTTT
CDR3 protein: CASSLPQDRFQAFF
J gene: TRBJ1-1
V gene: TRBV5-6
D gene: TRBD1
clone size: NA

CDR3 DNA: TGTGCCATCAGTAGAGAAGGAGGTGGAAACACCATATATTTT
CDR3 protein: CAISREGGGNTIYF
J gene: TRBJ1-3
V gene: TRBV10-3
D gene: NA
clone size: NA

CDR3 DNA: TGTGCCAGCAGTGTGGAGACCCGCAATGAGCAGTTCTTC
CDR3 protein: CASSVETRNEQFF
J gene: TRBJ2-1
V gene: TRBV12-3/TRBV12-4
D gene: NA
clone size: NA

CDR3 DNA: TGTGCCAGCAGTTTATGGGACAGTGGGAATCAGCCCCAGCATTTT
CDR3 protein: CASSLWDSGNQPQHF
J gene: TRBJ1-5
V gene: TRBV28
D gene: NA
clone size: NA

CDR3 DNA: TGTGCCAGCAGCTTGGGGCAGGGATCAACTAATGAAAAACTGTTTTTT
CDR3 protein: CASSLGQGSTNEKLFF
J gene: TRBJ1-4
V gene: TRBV5-4
D gene: NA
clone size: NA

CDR3 DNA: TGTGCCAACACTGGCAGGGTCGACTCTGGAAACACCATATATTTT
CDR3 protein: CANTGRVDSGNTIYF
J gene: TRBJ1-3
V gene: TRBV6-4
D gene: NA
clone size: NA

CDR3 DNA: TGTGCCAGCAGTCCCCGGACTCGCTCCTACGAGCAGTACTTC
CDR3 protein: CASSPRTRSYEQYF
J gene: TRBJ2-7
V gene: TRBV6-5
D gene: NA
clone size: NA

CDR3 DNA: TGTGCCAGCAGCATGGACACCAACTATGGCTACACCTTC
CDR3 protein: CASSMDTNYGYTF
J gene: TRBJ1-2
V gene: TRBV7-9
D gene: NA
clone size: NA

CDR3 DNA: TGTGCCAGCAGCTTACAGGGGGCAGTGAACACTGAAGCTTTCTTT
CDR3 protein: CASSLQGAVNTEAFF
J gene: TRBJ1-1
V gene: TRBV6-5
D gene: TRBD1
clone size: NA

CDR3 DNA: TGTGCCAGTAGTATAGACCAGGGCAGGCCGTATGAAAAACTGTTTTTT
CDR3 protein: CASSIDQGRPYEKLFF
J gene: TRBJ1-4
V gene: TRBV19
D gene: NA
clone size: NA